This section outlines one T cell receptor (beta chain) sequence together with its context. Produced via immunoSEQ multiplex PCR; TCRdb's table is partial and in-frame only. The top ten clones hold roughly 1.1% of a sample with tens of thousands of clones, about 96% of them seen once. V was clipped by 7 bases and J by 1 base; unmatched bases: 6. The V gene's germline CDR1 is LNHDA and CDR2 SQIVND (reference sequence). The CDR3 is 15 amino acids. This sample is part of a study of control samples from healthy donors and cancer patients. The sample taken for sequencing was blood. The origin of this receptor is a woman aged 18 to 35 in good health. The rearrangement uses TRBV19 and TRBJ2-3, with 9 bases aligning to TRBD2. The CDR3 sequence is CASTGIAGGTDTQYF. The CDR3 DNA reads TGTGCCAGTACAGGGATAGCGGGGGGCACAGATACGCAGTATTTT.